This TCR beta chain was found in a study of blood T cell repertoires in COVID-19. At the level of the study: PBMCs, B-cell-depleted T cells, or T cells were the source of the cDNA or gDNA that made up the material.

V was pared by 8 bases and J by 7 bases, with 7 bases of the junction left unmatched. Germline CDR1 and CDR2: MNHEY and SVGAGI. The CDR3 is 13 residues long. In the original analysis: How many nucleated cells were present was estimated from reference gene primer amplification. The protocol was immunoSEQ multiplex PCR, while the TCRdb copy is restricted to in-frame clones and leaves out a portion. The DNA was the basis for D and trimming; V, J and clone size are from that table. In the table there are around 96,000 clones, 90% to 95% of which are singletons. This TCR came from a human donor with active COVID-19. The donor label of this sample is uncertain. The chain links TRBV6-5 to TRBJ2-1, with 8 bases lining up with TRBD1. Specimen: peripheral blood. Here the CDR3 reads CASGRGPINEQFF. For the CDR3, the DNA is TGTGCCAGCGGCAGGGGGCCAATTAATGAGCAGTTCTTC.